This T cell receptor (beta chain) comes out of a study of brain T cells in children with intractable seizures. General study results and limits: Patients' HCMV serostatus was unknown; virus specificity rests on CDR3 similarity alone.

Libraries were prepared by immunoSEQ multiplex PCR; TCRdb keeps only in-frame clonotypes and omits some of them. The profile shows fewer than 150,000 clones, roughly 92% of them singletons. Trimming removed 6 bases from V and 5 bases from J; junction bases left unmatched: 11. The CDR3 covers 14 residues. Germline CDR1 is SQVTM and CDR2 is ANQGSEA. Surgery cases with the highest brain T cell transcript signatures were chosen for sequencing. Comments on this clone: Its antigen is still unknown.

This material consisted of peripheral blood, taken at surgery. The source of this sequence is a boy younger than two with hemimegalencephaly and intractable seizures. The chain couples TRBV29-1 to TRBJ2-5; 8 nucleotides line up with TRBD1. The DNA of the CDR3 is TGCAGCGTCGGTCAGGGGGCGACGATGGAGACCCAGTACTTC. Its protein product is CSVGQGATMETQYF. The full variable domain, its missing parts supplied by reference TRBV29-1 and TRBJ2-5, is SAVISQKPSRDICQRGTSLTIQCQVDSQVTMMFWYRQQPGQSLTLIATANQGSEATYESGFVIDKFPISRPNLTFSTLTVSNMSPEDSSIYLCSVGQGATMETQYFGPGTRLLVL.